A selection of T cell receptor beta chains follows, all from one sample in a study of response to subunit inactivated influenza vaccine. MiXCR, run by TCRdb on the RT-PCR reads, gives a single entry per CDR3 protein. The table lists 450,000 to 600,000 distinct CDR3 sequences, 6.5% to 8% of them singletons. The sample consisted of PBMCs from blood, taken roughly 24 months after vaccination. The receptors stem from a man between 45 and 75 years old who received an inactivated influenza vaccine. CDR3s include the opening cysteine and the closing phenylalanine or tryptophan. D genes are given only for firm matches. Size is omitted from some rows. Given values are once, few, many or a class for expanded clones.

j_call cdr3_length v_call clone_size d_call cdr3_nt cdr3_aa
TRBJ2-2 16 TRBV10-3 few - TGTGCCATCAGTGAAACGGCCTCAGGGGTCACCGGGGAGCTGTTTTTT CAISETASGVTGELFF
TRBJ2-1 14 TRBV7-8 many - TGTGCCAGCAGCTTAGGGTCAGTTGGGAATGAGCAGTTCTTC CASSLGSVGNEQFF
TRBJ1-6 13 TRBV20-1 - TRBD1 TGCAGTGCTTACCGGGACAGTAATTCACCCCTCCACTTT CSAYRDSNSPLHF
TRBJ2-2 15 TRBV5-1 few - TGCGCCAGCAGCGGAACCGGGACTTCGGACGGGGAGCTGTTTTTT CASSGTGTSDGELFF
TRBJ1-1 14 TRBV4-3 - - TGCGCCAGCAGTCTGGACTCTCAGAACACTGAAGCTTTCTTT CASSLDSQNTEAFF
TRBJ2-1 14 TRBV6-2/TRBV6-3 - - TGTGCCGTCCTACCGCGTAGCTCCTACAATGAGCAGTTCTTC CAVLPRSSYNEQFF
TRBJ1-5 15 TRBV10-2 - TRBD1 TGCGCCAGCCTTCCCACAGGGGCCCTAAATCAGCCCCAGCATTTT CASLPTGALNQPQHF
TRBJ2-1 18 TRBV6-2/TRBV6-3 many TRBD2 TGTGCCAGCACCCTACATGACCCGGGACTAGCGGGGAAGACTGAGCAGTTCTTC CASTLHDPGLAGKTEQFF
TRBJ2-4 19 TRBV11-2 - TRBD2 TGTGCCAGCAGCCCCGGGACTAGCGGGGGGACAACAGCCAAAAACATTCAGTACTTC CASSPGTSGGTTAKNIQYF
TRBJ2-1 14 TRBV20-1 - - TGCAGTGCTAGAGAGCCCGACAAGTACAATGAGCAGTTCTTC CSAREPDKYNEQFF
TRBJ1-2 12 TRBV29-1 - - TGCAGCGTTGGGGGGACTCACTATGGCTACACCTTC CSVGGTHYGYTF
TRBJ2-3 16 TRBV9 few TRBD1 TGTGCCAGCAGCCCAGGAGTAGGGGGCGGCACAGATACGCAGTATTTT CASSPGVGGGTDTQYF
TRBJ1-1 12 TRBV5-1 many TRBD1 TGCGCCAGCAGCCTCGGAGGGGGCAACGCTTTCTTT CASSLGGGNAFF
TRBJ2-5 20 TRBV11-1 - TRBD1 TGTGCCAGCAGTTCAACTTCCGGGACAGGGAGTTTTCTTATCCAGGAGACCCAGTACTTC CASSSTSGTGSFLIQETQYF
TRBJ2-2 16 TRBV5-1 many TRBD2 TGCGCCAGCAGCTTGGGGACTAGCGGGAAGAGCGGGGAGCTGTTTTTT CASSLGTSGKSGELFF
TRBJ2-1 15 TRBV11-2 many TRBD2 TGTGCCAGCAGCGTAACTAGCGGGGGCCCCGGTGAGCAGTTCTTC CASSVTSGGPGEQFF
TRBJ2-3 16 TRBV4-2 few - TGTGCCAGCAGCCAAAACCCTCCGGGACTTCCAGATACGCAGTATTTT CASSQNPPGLPDTQYF
TRBJ1-5 16 TRBV6-5 many TRBD1 TGTGCCAGCAGTTACACATCGACAGGGGGAGGACAGCCCCAGCATTTT CASSYTSTGGGQPQHF
TRBJ1-2 12 TRBV10-3 many - TGTGCCATCAGTACCCCTAACTATGGCTACACCTTC CAISTPNYGYTF
TRBJ2-5 16 TRBV4-2 few TRBD1 TGTGCCAGCAGCACAGGAGGACAGGGTTCTTGGGAGACCCAGTACTTC CASSTGGQGSWETQYF
TRBJ2-7 12 TRBV12-3/TRBV12-4 - - TGTGCCAAGAGCAAAAATATATACGAGCAGTACTTC CAKSKNIYEQYF
TRBJ2-3 19 TRBV7-2 - - TGTGCCAGCAGCTTAGCGGGATTTCGTCGGCTGGGGAACACAGATACGCAGTATTTT CASSLAGFRRLGNTDTQYF
TRBJ2-7 13 TRBV10-3 - TRBD1 TGTGCCATCAGTGAGGAGGGGGCAGGGGAGCAGTACTTC CAISEEGAGEQYF
TRBJ2-3 13 TRBV11-2 many - TGTGCCAGCAGCTTTAAGGGCTCAGATACGCAGTATTTT CASSFKGSDTQYF
TRBJ2-1 17 TRBV4-1 - - TGCGCCAGCAGCCAAGATTGGGGGGGGCGAAGAGTCAATGAGCAGTTCTTC CASSQDWGGRRVNEQFF
TRBJ2-3 14 TRBV27 - - TGTGCCAGCAGTTTGTGGCGGAACACAGATACGCAGTATTTT CASSLWRNTDTQYF
TRBJ2-7 14 TRBV7-8 many TRBD1 TGTGCCAGCAGCTTGGGGACAGGGGTGAACGAGCAGTACTTC CASSLGTGVNEQYF
TRBJ1-1 13 TRBV12-3/TRBV12-4 many - TGTGCCAGCAGTTTAATAACGAGCACTGAAGCTTTCTTT CASSLITSTEAFF
TRBJ2-7 15 TRBV5-1 few TRBD2 TGCGCCAGCAGCCCCTCGACTAGCGGGGGCTACGAGCAGTACTTC CASSPSTSGGYEQYF
TRBJ2-7 15 TRBV11-3 - TRBD2 TGTGCCAGCTCAGCTATGGGACTAGGAGCTTACGGGCAGTACTTC CASSAMGLGAYGQYF
TRBJ2-2 18 TRBV5-1 - - TGCGCCAGCAGCTTGGGAACGGGACGGAACGTGAACACCGGGGAGCTGTTTTTT CASSLGTGRNVNTGELFF